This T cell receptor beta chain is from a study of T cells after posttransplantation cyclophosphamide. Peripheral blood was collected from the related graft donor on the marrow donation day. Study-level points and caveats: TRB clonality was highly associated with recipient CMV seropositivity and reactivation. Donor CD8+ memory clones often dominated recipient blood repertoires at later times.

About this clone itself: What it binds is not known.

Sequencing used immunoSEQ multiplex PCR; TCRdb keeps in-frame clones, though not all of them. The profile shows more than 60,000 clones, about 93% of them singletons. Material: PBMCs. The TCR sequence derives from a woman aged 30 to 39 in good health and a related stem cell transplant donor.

The CDR3 reads CASGDRGMTGNTIYF. The CDR3 DNA reads TGTGCCAGTGGGGACAGGGGGATGACTGGAAACACCATATATTTT. The chain uses TRBV19 and TRBJ1-3, with TRBD1 identical over 11 bases. V trimming: 8 bases; J trimming: 2 bases; junction bases outside the gene matches: 5. The CDR3 totals 15 residues. From germline, CDR1 is LNHDA and CDR2 SQIVND (reference sequence). Complete variable domain (other parts from reference TRBV19 and TRBJ1-3): DGGITQSPKYLFRKEGQNVTLSCEQNLNHDAMYWYRQDPGQGLRLIYYSQIVNDFQKGDIAEGYSVSREKKESFPLTVTSAQKNPTAFYLCASGDRGMTGNTIYFGEGSWLTVV.